The 30 T cell receptor beta chains presented below share a single source sample, sequenced in a study of glioma-infiltrating T cells after dendritic cell vaccination. The data were produced by immunoSEQ multiplex PCR, yet TCRdb's version contains in-frame clones alone and is incomplete. The table has over 55,000 clones, approximately 81% seen once. The source was blood, collected before dendritic cell vaccination. These receptors were taken from a human donor with glioblastoma.

V gene TRBV18 combines with J gene TRBJ1-4; 7 bases are shared with TRBD1. V gave up 4 bases and J gave up 8 bases; unmatched junction bases: 10. Germline V gene data show CDR1 as KGHSH and CDR2 as LQKENI. The CDR3 sequence is 15 residues long. The CDR3 is CASSRTGDPGEKLFF. The CDR3 nucleotides read TGTGCCAGCTCACGTACAGGGGACCCGGGGGAAAAACTGTTTTTT.

The rearrangement joins TRBV2 to TRBJ1-6; the D is unclear. This CDR3 has 13 residues. Germline CDR1 and CDR2: SNHLY and FYNNEI. Trimming left V 2 bases short and J 7 bases short, with 6 bases between. The CDR3 DNA reads as TGTGCCAGCAGTGAAAACAAGAATTCACCCCTCCACTTT. It yields the protein CASSENKNSPLHF.

The gene calls are TRBV7-2 and TRBJ1-5, with D possibly TRBD1 on 6 matching bases. Trimming cost V 5 bases and J 7 bases, with 18 bases left between them. Germline CDR1 is SGHTA and CDR2 is FQGNSA. CDR3 length: 15 residues. The CDR3 DNA is TGTGCCAGCAGCCCCACCACACAGGGTTTCCAGCCCCAGCATTTT. Residues: CASSPTTQGFQPQHF. Complete variable domain (other parts from reference TRBV7-2 and TRBJ1-5): GAGVSQSPSNKVTEKGKDVELRCDPISGHTALYWYRQSLGQGLEFLIYFQGNSAPDKSGLPSDRFSAERTGGSVSTLTIQRTQQEDSAVYLCASSPTTQGFQPQHFGDGTRLSIL.

In DNA, the CDR3 is TGTGCCAGCAGTTTACAGGGGTCTGAAGCTTTCTTT. It specifies CASSLQGSEAFF. The J gene is TRBJ1-1, the V gene TRBV2; TRBD1 matches at 7 bases. Looked up from germline, CDR1 is SNHLY and CDR2 is FYNNEI. J gave up 6 bases and V 5 bases, and 3 bases lay outside the gene matches. The CDR3 is 12 amino acids.

J is TRBJ2-5 and V is TRBV6-6, with D perhaps matching TRBD2 (6 bases). CDR1 MNHNY and CDR2 SVGAGI come from the germline V gene (reference sequence). This CDR3 is built from 13 residues. Trimming cost V 2 bases and J 5 bases, with 9 bases left between them. The CDR3 here is CASSYVLAETQYF. The DNA for the CDR3 is TGTGCCAGCAGTTACGTACTAGCCGAGACCCAGTACTTC.

This clone was seen only a few times. V usage is TRBV30 and J usage is TRBJ2-1, with D unresolved. Looked up from germline, CDR1 is GTSNPN and CDR2 is SVGIG (reference sequence). V shed 1 base and J shed 6 bases, with 10 bases lying between them. The CDR3 contains 13 residues. For the CDR3, the DNA is TGTGCCTGGAGTGCACGAGCTCTCAATGAGCAGTTCTTC. Its translation: CAWSARALNEQFF.

This clone showed up just once. An end of the junction differs from the germline gene, which may be a read error. This CDR3 is also generated by other DNA sequences in the sample. The chain is built from TRBV7-2 and TRBJ1-1; tentative D call: TRBD1 (5 bases). Germline V gene sequence: CDR1 SGHTA, CDR2 FQGNSA. The CDR3 is made up of 14 amino acids. The CDR3 sequence: CASRPGLLNTEAFF. The CDR3 bases are TGTGCCAGCAGACCAGGGCTGCTGAACACCGAAGCTTTCTTT. The full variable domain, rest sourced from reference TRBV7-2 and TRBJ1-1, is GAGVSQSPSNKVTEKGKDVELRCDPISGHTALYWYRQSLGQGLEFLIYFQGNSAPDKSGLPSDRFSAERTGGSVSTLTIQRTQQEDSAVYLCASRPGLLNTEAFFGQGTRLTVV.

V gene TRBV7-2 combines with J gene TRBJ2-2, with TRBD1 identical over 9 bases. The V segment lost 1 base and the J segment 5 bases; nucleotides outside the gene matches: 2. CDR1 and CDR2 (germline): SGHTA, FQGNSA. CDR3 size: 15 residues. CDR3 coding DNA: TGTGCCAGCAGCTTAGGGACAGGGGTAACCGGGGAGCTGTTTTTT. Its protein product is CASSLGTGVTGELFF.

This clone was counted between two and nine times. The rearrangement links TRBV4-3 to TRBJ1-4; TRBD1 matches at 8 bases. CDR1 is LGHNA, CDR2 YSLEER, per germline. Trimming took 0 bases from V and 8 from J; bases not matched to a gene: 8. The CDR3 contains 16 residues. The CDR3 DNA sequence: TGCGCCAGCAGCCAAGATCGAGGGACAGGAAGCGAAAAACTGTTTTTT. Its translation is CASSQDRGTGSEKLFF.

The sample holds one count of this clone. The rearrangement uses TRBV10-3 and TRBJ1-5; unclear D gene. Germline V gives CDR1 ENHRY, CDR2 SYGVKD. This CDR3 contains 15 residues. The V end lost 0 bases, the J end lost 5 bases, and 11 bases lay between the germline ends. The CDR3 reads CAISESITVHQPQHF. In DNA form, the CDR3 reads TGTGCCATCAGTGAGTCGATAACAGTCCATCAGCCCCAGCATTTT.

The V and J genes are TRBV4-1 and TRBJ2-5, with a weak D call TRBD1 (6 bases). Germline assignment: CDR1 MGHRA and CDR2 YSYEKL. V was clipped by 2 bases and J by 5 bases, with 9 bases between them. The CDR3 covers 13 residues. DNA of the CDR3: TGCGCCAGCAGCCAATACAGGGCGGAGACCCAGTACTTC. As protein: CASSQYRAETQYF.

This chain uses TRBV5-1 with TRBJ2-7; TRBD2 matches at 7 bases. The CDR3 spans 15 residues. CDR1 is SGHRS, CDR2 YFSETQ, per germline. V lost 0 bases to trimming and J lost 7 bases; unmatched junction nucleotides: 10. The CDR3 is CASSLVAGREGEQYF. In nucleotides, the CDR3 is TGCGCCAGCAGCTTGGTGGCTGGTAGGGAGGGGGAGCAGTACTTC.

V is TRBV6-5 and J is TRBJ1-6, with 8 bases fitting TRBD1. Germline values: CDR1 MNHEY, CDR2 SVGAGI. This CDR3 contains 15 residues. V shed 5 bases and J 2 bases; nucleotides not matched to a gene: 2. The CDR3 region is CASSPDRAYNSPLHF. CDR3 DNA sequence: TGTGCCAGCAGTCCGGACAGGGCCTATAATTCACCCCTCCACTTT.

The chain couples TRBV2 to TRBJ1-2; no clear D gene. The germline gives CDR1 SNHLY, CDR2 FYNNEI. The CDR3 is 16 residues long. The V end was cut by 1 base, the J end by 0 bases, with 12 bases between. The CDR3 bases are TGTGCCAGCAGTGAAGTTGTGACACTTGCTAACTATGGCTACACCTTC. This gives the protein CASSEVVTLANYGYTF.

The chain combines TRBV29-1 with TRBJ1-2; a weak D match, TRBD1 (6 bases). Germline values: CDR1 SQVTM, CDR2 ANQGSEA. The V end lost 0 bases, the J end lost 6 bases, and 14 bases lay between the germline ends. The CDR3 covers 14 residues. The CDR3 is CSVEESTGFDGYTF. The CDR3 bases are TGCAGCGTTGAAGAGTCAACAGGGTTTGATGGCTACACCTTC.

The chain combines TRBV5-6 with TRBJ1-1; D might be TRBD1 (6 bases). V was pared by 3 bases and J by 3 bases, with 18 bases between. Germline V gene lookup returns CDR1 SGHDT and CDR2 YYEEEE. The CDR3 extends over 16 amino acids. The CDR3 is CASSSPHQGIDTEAFF. CDR3 nucleotide sequence: TGTGCCAGCAGCTCGCCCCATCAGGGGATCGACACTGAAGCTTTCTTT.

The chain carries TRBV7-8 and TRBJ1-1, with TRBD1 matching over 8 bases. This CDR3 has 15 amino acids. The J segment lost 3 bases and the V segment lost 4 bases, leaving 7 bases of the junction unmatched. The germline V gene has CDR1 SGHVS and CDR2 FQNEAQ. CDR3 sequence (DNA): TGTGCCAGCAGCTCAGGACAGGGTGGGGACACTGAAGCTTTCTTT. Encoded protein: CASSSGQGGDTEAFF.

The genes are TRBV28 and TRBJ1-6; D not certain. Germline lookup yields CDR1 MDHEN and CDR2 SYDVKM. The CDR3 sequence is 13 residues long. Trimming left V 3 bases short and J 9 bases short, with 9 bases between. The CDR3 spells CASSFRPRSPLHF. The CDR3 bases are TGTGCCAGCAGTTTTCGTCCTCGTTCACCCCTCCACTTT.

The rearrangement uses TRBV4-3 and TRBJ1-4; no clear D gene. CDR3 size: 17 residues. The germline CDR1 and CDR2 sequences are LGHNA and YSLEER. V was clipped by 0 bases and J by 0 bases, with 11 bases between them. CDR3 sequence (DNA): TGCGCCAGCAGCCAAGATTGGGAGTCCTCAACTAATGAAAAACTGTTTTTT. Translating it yields CASSQDWESSTNEKLFF.

The DNA of the CDR3 is TGTGCCAGCAGCCAGGGACACTACGAGCAGTACTTC. Its protein product is CASSQGHYEQYF. The V gene is TRBV7-9, the J gene TRBJ2-7; TRBD1 is a possible D gene (6 bases). This CDR3 has 12 residues. The germline gives CDR1 SEHNR, CDR2 FQNEAQ (reference sequence). Trimming pared 5 bases from V and 3 bases from J, leaving 8 bases between.

The V and J genes are TRBV7-9 and TRBJ2-3, with 14 positions matching TRBD2. The CDR3 is made up of 15 amino acids. From germline, CDR1 is SEHNR and CDR2 FQNEAQ (reference sequence). Trimming at V came to 4 bases and at J to 8 bases, leaving 5 bases not matched to a gene. For the CDR3, the DNA is TGTGCCAGCAGCTCCAGGACTAGCGGGGGGCGTACGCAGTATTTT. This encodes CASSSRTSGGRTQYF.

This clone came up a few times. V gene TRBV7-9 combines with J gene TRBJ1-4; D is undetermined. This CDR3 is built from 15 residues. CDR1 and CDR2 (germline): SEHNR, FQNEAQ (reference sequence). V lost 1 base and J 3 bases, leaving 9 bases between the germline ends. The CDR3: CASSLGADSNEKLFF. CDR3 DNA: TGTGCCAGCAGCTTAGGGGCGGACTCTAATGAAAAACTGTTTTTT.

The chain is built from TRBV6-1 and TRBJ1-1; D is unclear. Germline loops: CDR1 MNHNS, CDR2 SASEGT. There are 15 residues in the CDR3. The ends were cut back, 4 bases at V and 3 bases at J, with 15 bases in the middle. The CDR3 DNA sequence: TGTGCCAGCAGTGTTACGGCCTCGAGGGACACTGAAGCTTTCTTT. Translated, it gives CASSVTASRDTEAFF.

This chain uses TRBV11-3 with TRBJ2-3; the D gene is possibly TRBD2 (5 bases). Trimming left V 1 base short and J 6 bases short, with 11 bases between. The germline CDR1 and CDR2 sequences are SGHNT and YENEEA. The CDR3 loop spans 14 amino acids. CDR3 in DNA: TGTGCCAGCAGCTTAGTCGCTAGCTCGGATACGCAGTATTTT. It encodes CASSLVASSDTQYF.

On this clone itself: At one of its ends the junction is not consistent with the germline gene, which may arise from a read error. The chain is built from TRBV6-5 and TRBJ2-3, with 9 nucleotides matching TRBD1. Germline-derived CDR1 and CDR2 are MNHEY and SVGAGI. This CDR3 spans 13 amino acids. The CDR3 coding sequence is TGTGCCAGCAGAGGACAGGGGACAGATGCGCAGTATTTT. Protein product: CASRGQGTDAQYF.

V gene TRBV7-9 combines with J gene TRBJ1-2, with D uncertain. This CDR3 has 16 amino acids. In germline, CDR1 is SEHNR, CDR2 FQNEAQ (reference sequence). The V end was cut by 5 bases, the J end by 0 bases, with 16 bases between. CDR3 sequence (DNA): TGTGCCAGCAGCCGCGGCTTAGGCACCTCTAACTATGGCTACACCTTC. Protein sequence: CASSRGLGTSNYGYTF.

This chain connects TRBV7-9 to TRBJ2-7; TRBD2 might be the D (5 bases). The CDR3 is 14 residues long. V was clipped by 5 bases and J by 2 bases, with 13 bases between them. The germline V gene has CDR1 SEHNR and CDR2 FQNEAQ (reference sequence). CDR3 sequence reads: CASSQRSVPYEQYF. For the CDR3, the DNA is TGTGCCAGCAGCCAGCGGTCAGTCCCCTACGAGCAGTACTTC.

CDR3 protein: CSVESGDTAYEQYF. CDR3 in DNA: TGCAGCGTTGAATCAGGGGATACCGCCTACGAGCAGTACTTC. The chain combines TRBV29-1 with TRBJ2-7; a weak D match, TRBD1 (6 bases). The CDR3 length is 14 residues. Germline assignment: CDR1 SQVTM and CDR2 ANQGSEA. Trimming cost V 2 bases and J 2 bases, with 13 bases left between them.

In its sample, this clone was seen a few times. The gene calls are TRBV30 and TRBJ2-7; D is unresolved. V was shortened by 8 bases and J by 2 bases, with 16 bases between the two germline ends. The CDR3 is 13 residues long. Germline loops: CDR1 GTSNPN, CDR2 SVGIG (reference sequence). CDR3 DNA: TGTGCCACTTCCATGGTAGAGGCCTACGAGCAGTACTTC. It is translated as CATSMVEAYEQYF. Based on the CDR3 plus reference TRBV30 and TRBJ2-7, the full variable domain is SQTIHQWPATLVQPVGSPLSLECTVEGTSNPNLYWYRQAAGRGLQLLFYSVGIGQISSEVPQNLSASRPQDRQFILSSKKLLLSDSGFYLCATSMVEAYEQYFGPGTRLTVT.

The gene calls are TRBV18 and TRBJ1-2; 12 bases are shared with TRBD1. Germline loops: CDR1 KGHSH, CDR2 LQKENI. Losses at the gene ends were 1 base for V and 8 bases for J; bases not matched to a gene: 5. This CDR3 region has 15 residues. As DNA, the CDR3 is TGTGCCAGCTCACCACTGAGCGGGACAGGGGGCGGCTACACCTTC. Translation: CASSPLSGTGGGYTF.